Only one count was recorded for the clone carrying this T cell receptor (beta chain). The entry originates in a study of blood T cell repertoires in COVID-19. Study at large: T cells, B-cell-depleted T cells, or PBMCs provided the cDNA or gDNA that served as material.

The CDR3 is made up of 17 amino acids. From germline, CDR1 is SGDLS and CDR2 YYNGEE. V lost 4 bases to trimming and J lost 4 bases; unmatched junction nucleotides: 12. The table came from immunoSEQ multiplex PCR; TCRdb's copy has only in-frame clones and leaves some out. This table holds over 150,000 clones, around 80% found once. This chain joins TRBV9 and TRBJ2-1, with TRBD1 identical over 9 bases. The TCR was taken from a human donor in a cohort sampled during active COVID-19. The sample taken for sequencing was peripheral blood. The CDR3 loop is CASSLKPGTGLYNEQFF. CDR3 sequence (DNA): TGTGCCAGCAGCCTCAAACCCGGGACAGGGTTATACAATGAGCAGTTCTTC.